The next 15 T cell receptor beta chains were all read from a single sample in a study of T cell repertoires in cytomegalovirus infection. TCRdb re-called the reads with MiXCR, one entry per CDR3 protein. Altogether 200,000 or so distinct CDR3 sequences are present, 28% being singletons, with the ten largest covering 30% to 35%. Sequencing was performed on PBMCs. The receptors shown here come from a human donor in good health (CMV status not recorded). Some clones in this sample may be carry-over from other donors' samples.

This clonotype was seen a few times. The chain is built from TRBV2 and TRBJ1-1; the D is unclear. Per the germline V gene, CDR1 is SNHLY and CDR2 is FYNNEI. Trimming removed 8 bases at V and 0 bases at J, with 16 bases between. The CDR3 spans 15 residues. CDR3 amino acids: CASLALQSLNTEAFF. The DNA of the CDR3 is TGTGCCAGCTTAGCCCTACAGAGTTTGAACACTGAAGCTTTCTTT.

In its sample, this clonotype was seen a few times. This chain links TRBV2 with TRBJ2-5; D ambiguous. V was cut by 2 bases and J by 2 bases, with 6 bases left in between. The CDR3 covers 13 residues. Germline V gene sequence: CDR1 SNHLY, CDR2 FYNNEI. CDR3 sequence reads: CASSETPQETQYF. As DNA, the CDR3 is TGTGCCAGCAGTGAAACCCCACAAGAGACCCAGTACTTC.

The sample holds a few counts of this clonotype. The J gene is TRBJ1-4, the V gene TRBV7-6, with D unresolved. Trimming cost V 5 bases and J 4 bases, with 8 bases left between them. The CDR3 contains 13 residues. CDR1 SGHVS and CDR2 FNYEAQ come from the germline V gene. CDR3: CASSRGINEKLFF. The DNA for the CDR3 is TGTGCCAGCAGCAGAGGGATTAATGAAAAACTGTTTTTT.

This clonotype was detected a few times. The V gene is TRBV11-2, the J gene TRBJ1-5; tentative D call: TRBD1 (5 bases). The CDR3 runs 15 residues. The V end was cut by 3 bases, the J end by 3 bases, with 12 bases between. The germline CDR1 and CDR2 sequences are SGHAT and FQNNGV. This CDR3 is CASSLAGWLNQPQHF. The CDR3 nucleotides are TGTGCCAGCAGCTTGGCAGGGTGGCTCAATCAGCCCCAGCATTTT.

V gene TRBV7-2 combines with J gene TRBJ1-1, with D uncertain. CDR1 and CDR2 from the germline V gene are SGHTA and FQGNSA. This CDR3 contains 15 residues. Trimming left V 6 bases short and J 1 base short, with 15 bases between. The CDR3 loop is CASRRDWTENTEAFF. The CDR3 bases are TGTGCCAGCAGACGTGATTGGACCGAGAACACTGAAGCTTTCTTT.

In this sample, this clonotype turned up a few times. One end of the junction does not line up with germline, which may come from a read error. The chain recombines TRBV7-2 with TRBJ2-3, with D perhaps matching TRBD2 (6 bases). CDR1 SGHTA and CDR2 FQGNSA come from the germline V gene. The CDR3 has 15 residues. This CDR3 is CATSFMWGETDTQYF. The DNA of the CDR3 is TGTGCCACCAGCTTTATGTGGGGGGAGACAGATACGCAGTATTTT.

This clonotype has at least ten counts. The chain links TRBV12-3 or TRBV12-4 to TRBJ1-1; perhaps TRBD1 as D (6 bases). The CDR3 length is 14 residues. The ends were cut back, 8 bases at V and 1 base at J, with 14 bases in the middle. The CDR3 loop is CASSQGMGNTEAFF. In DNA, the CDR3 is TGTGCCAGCTCACAGGGTATGGGGAACACTGAAGCTTTCTTT.

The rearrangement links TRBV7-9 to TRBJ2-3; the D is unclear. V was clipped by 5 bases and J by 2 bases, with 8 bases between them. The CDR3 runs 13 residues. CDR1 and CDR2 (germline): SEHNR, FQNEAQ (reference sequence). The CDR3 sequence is CASSHAVTDTQYF. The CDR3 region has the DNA TGTGCCAGCAGCCATGCAGTCACAGATACGCAGTATTTT.

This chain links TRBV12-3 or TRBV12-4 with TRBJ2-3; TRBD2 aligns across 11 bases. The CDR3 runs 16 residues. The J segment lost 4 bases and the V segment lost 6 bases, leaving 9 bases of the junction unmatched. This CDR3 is CASSLNSGGAADTQYF. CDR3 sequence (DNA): TGTGCCAGCAGCCTCAATAGCGGGGGGGCCGCAGATACGCAGTATTTT.

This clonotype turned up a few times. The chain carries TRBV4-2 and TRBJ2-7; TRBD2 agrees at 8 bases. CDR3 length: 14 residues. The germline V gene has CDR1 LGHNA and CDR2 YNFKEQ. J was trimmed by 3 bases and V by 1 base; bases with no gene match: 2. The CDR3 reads CASSQGRGGYEQYF. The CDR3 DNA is TGTGCCAGCAGCCAAGGCCGGGGGGGCTACGAGCAGTACTTC.

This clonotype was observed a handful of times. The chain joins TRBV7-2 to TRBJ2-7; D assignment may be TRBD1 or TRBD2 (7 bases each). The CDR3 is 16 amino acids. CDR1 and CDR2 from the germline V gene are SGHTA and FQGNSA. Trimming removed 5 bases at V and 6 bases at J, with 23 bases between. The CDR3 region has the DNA TGTGCCAGCAGCCTGGGGGGAGGGGGCCTAAACGGCGAGCAGTACTTC. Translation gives CASSLGGGGLNGEQYF.

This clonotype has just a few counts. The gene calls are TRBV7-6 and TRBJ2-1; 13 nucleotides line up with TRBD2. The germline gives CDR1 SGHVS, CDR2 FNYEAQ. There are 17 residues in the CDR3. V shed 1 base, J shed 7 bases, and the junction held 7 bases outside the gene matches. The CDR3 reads CASSLELAGGPRNEQFF. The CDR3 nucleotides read TGTGCCAGCAGCTTAGAACTAGCGGGGGGGCCCCGGAATGAGCAGTTCTTC.

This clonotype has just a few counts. The CDR3 reads CASSQGLAETFF. CDR3 DNA: TGTGCCAGCAGCCAAGGACTAGCGGAGACGTTCTTC. The chain couples TRBV7-2 to TRBJ2-1, with TRBD2 matching 10 bases. This CDR3 contains 12 residues. Germline V gene lookup returns CDR1 SGHTA and CDR2 FQGNSA. With V trimmed by 5 bases and J by 15 bases, 7 bases remained unmatched.

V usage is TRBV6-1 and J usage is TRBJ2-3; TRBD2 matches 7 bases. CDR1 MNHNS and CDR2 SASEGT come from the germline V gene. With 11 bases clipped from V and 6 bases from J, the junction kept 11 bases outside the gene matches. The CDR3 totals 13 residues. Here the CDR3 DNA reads TGTGCCGCCCAGGGAGGGAATGAGGATACGCAGTATTTT. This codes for CAAQGGNEDTQYF.

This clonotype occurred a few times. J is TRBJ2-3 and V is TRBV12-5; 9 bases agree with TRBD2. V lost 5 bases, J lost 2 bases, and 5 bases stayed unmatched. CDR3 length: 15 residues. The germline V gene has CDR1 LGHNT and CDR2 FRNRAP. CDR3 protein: CASGPGTSITDTQYF. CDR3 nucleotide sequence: TGTGCTAGTGGTCCCGGGACTAGCATCACAGATACGCAGTATTTT.